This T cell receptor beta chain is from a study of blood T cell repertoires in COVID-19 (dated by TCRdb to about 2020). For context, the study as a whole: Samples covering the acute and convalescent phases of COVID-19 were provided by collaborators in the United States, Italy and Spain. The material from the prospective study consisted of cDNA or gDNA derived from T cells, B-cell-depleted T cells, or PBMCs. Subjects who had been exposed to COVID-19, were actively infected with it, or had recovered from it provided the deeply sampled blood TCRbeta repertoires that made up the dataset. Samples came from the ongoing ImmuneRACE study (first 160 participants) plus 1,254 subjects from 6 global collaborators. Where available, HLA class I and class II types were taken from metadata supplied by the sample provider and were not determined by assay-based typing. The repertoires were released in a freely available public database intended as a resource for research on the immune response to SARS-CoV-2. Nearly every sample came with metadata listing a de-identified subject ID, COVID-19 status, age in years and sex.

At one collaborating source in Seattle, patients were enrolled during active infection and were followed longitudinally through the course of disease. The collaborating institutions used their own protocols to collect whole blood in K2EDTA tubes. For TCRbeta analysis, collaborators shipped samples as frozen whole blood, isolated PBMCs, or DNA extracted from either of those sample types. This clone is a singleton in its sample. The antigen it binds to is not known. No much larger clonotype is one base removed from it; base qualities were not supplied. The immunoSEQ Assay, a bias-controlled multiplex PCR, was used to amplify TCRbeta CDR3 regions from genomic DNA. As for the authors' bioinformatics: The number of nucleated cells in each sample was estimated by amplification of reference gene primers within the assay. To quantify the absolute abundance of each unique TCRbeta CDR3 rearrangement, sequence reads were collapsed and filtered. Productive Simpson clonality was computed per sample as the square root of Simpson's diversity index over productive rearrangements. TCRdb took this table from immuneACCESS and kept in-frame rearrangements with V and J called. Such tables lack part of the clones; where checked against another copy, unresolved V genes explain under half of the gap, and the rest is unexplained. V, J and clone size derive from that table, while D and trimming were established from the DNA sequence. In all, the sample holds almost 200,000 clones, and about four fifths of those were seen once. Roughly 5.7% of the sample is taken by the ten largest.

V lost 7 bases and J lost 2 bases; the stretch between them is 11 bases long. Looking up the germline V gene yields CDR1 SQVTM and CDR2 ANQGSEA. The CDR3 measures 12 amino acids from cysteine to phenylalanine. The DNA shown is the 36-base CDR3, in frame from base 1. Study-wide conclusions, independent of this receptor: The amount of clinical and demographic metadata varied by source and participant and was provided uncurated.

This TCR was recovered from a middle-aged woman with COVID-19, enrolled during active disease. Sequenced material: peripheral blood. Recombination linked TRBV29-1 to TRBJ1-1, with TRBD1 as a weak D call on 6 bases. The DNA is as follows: TGCAGCGGAGGGGACATAAACACTGAAGCTTTCTTT. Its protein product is CSGGDINTEAFF.